This TCR beta chain is drawn from a study of T cells generated in artificial thymic organoids (dated by TCRdb to 2016 to 2017). Background for the entire study: In some experiments, thymic T cells were further FACS-purified to deplete CD4 immature single positive or double positive precursors. The repertoire sequencing data shown were described as representative of three independent experiments. TCR alpha and beta CDR3 repertoires of in vitro artificial thymic organoid-derived CD8 single positive T cells were compared with thymic and peripheral blood naive CD8 T cells. Study-wide findings and limitations: Organoid-derived CD8 single positive T cells showed physiological TCR clonotype diversity comparable to thymic and blood naive CD8 T cells.

TCRalpha and TCRbeta libraries were amplified in separate semi-nested PCR reactions using Advantage 2 and reverse primers located in the TRAC or TRBC constant regions. The amount of total RNA used for first-strand cDNA synthesis ranged from roughly 3 to 500 ng. The TCR cDNA libraries were generated by 5'-RACE using the SMARTer PCR cDNA Synthesis kit, with a poly-dT primer driving first-strand synthesis. Semi-nested constant-region reverse primers carried 5-nucleotide sample-specific barcodes, and products were cleaned with the Zymo DNA Clean and Concentrator-5 kit. Up to ten barcoded samples were pooled, ligated to Illumina adaptors and sequenced on an Illumina MiSeq as 2 x 150 bp paired-end reads. Turning to the authors' computational methods: Demultiplexed reads were aligned with BLAT to a custom library of all human TRAV, TRAJ, TRBV, TRBD and TRBJ combinations from IMGT. The best BLAT hits were picked using pslCDnaFilter (-maxAligns=1, -ignoreIntrons), and custom Perl scripts were used to calculate clonotype frequencies. TCRdb cleaned the public reads at Q25 with fastp, built clones with MiXCR and kept in-frame beta chains. Identical CDR3 protein sequences are pooled into one entry, listed with their most common genes and DNA. The V and J calls come from TCRdb's annotation, not from the publication. In this sample the table shows 8,000 or so distinct CDR3 sequences, 15% to 20% of which occur a single time. The ten largest clones take up 1.4% of the sample.

CDR1 MDHEN and CDR2 SYDVKM were looked up in the germline V gene. The CDR3 numbers 15 residues from cysteine through phenylalanine. The only DNA kept is the CDR3, 45 bases in frame from the first base. Germline trimming: 3 bases from V, 10 bases from J; junction bases outside gene matches: 11. Remarks on this clonotype: The antigen this receptor binds is unknown. No base qualities exist here, and no much larger clone lies one base off it.

Primary CD8+ T cells were enriched with magnetic beads using the Miltenyi CD8+ T cell Isolation Kit. Prior to RNA extraction, CD3+TCRalphabeta+CD8 single positive T cells from organoids and thymus were isolated by FACS sorting. Total RNA was purified from roughly 40,000 to 200,000 sorted cells per sample with the RNeasy Micro kit, and quality checked on an Agilent RNA 6000 Nano chip. To release thymocytes, the researchers dissected thymic fragments, broke them apart by pipetting, and passed the material through a 70 um strainer. The sequencing sample was made of naive CD8+ T cells from the thymus. The cell subset or site label for this specimen denotes: CD3+TCRalphabeta+CD8SP T cells; for blood, CD45RO-CCR7+ naive CD8+ T cells. This receptor was identified in a human donor who gave cord blood stem cells for thymic organoid culture, a cardiac surgery patient who gave postnatal thymus, or a blood donor (not recorded which). The rearrangement joined TRBV28 to TRBJ2-1; 8 bases in the junction line up with TRBD2. The CDR3 is CASSLGPVSSGEQFF. The DNA is as follows: TGTGCCAGCAGTTTGGGGCCCGTGTCTAGCGGGGAGCAGTTCTTC.